These 23 T cell receptor beta chains were sequenced from one sample in a study of shared clonotypes between healthy human individuals. CD45RO-negative CD8 cells positively selected for CCR7 made up the naive population, which excluded terminally differentiated effector memory CD45RA+ cells. Measured with immunoSEQ multiplex PCR; TCRdb has only the in-frame clones, and not every one. The sample lists about 2.1 million clones; over 85% were seen once. The sample consisted of naive CD8+ T cells from PBMCs. Source of these receptors: a man aged 18 to 29 in good health. Some clones in this sample may be carry-over from other donors' samples.

V and J are TRBV9 and TRBJ2-5; perhaps D is TRBD1 or TRBD2 (6 bases each). The CDR3 sequence is 16 residues long. Trimming stripped 4 bases from V and 2 bases from J, with 18 bases between. The germline CDR1 and CDR2 sequences are SGDLS and YYNGEE. DNA of the CDR3: TGTGCCAGCAGCAGGGGGGTAGGCGATATTCAAGAGACCCAGTACTTC. Protein sequence: CASSRGVGDIQETQYF.

The chain employs TRBV7-9 and TRBJ2-7; D is tentatively TRBD1 or TRBD2 (5 bases each). Between the trimmed V and J ends, which lost 3 bases and 5 bases, there was a span of 14 bases. The CDR3 is 14 residues long. Germline V lookup: CDR1 SEHNR, CDR2 FQNEAQ (reference sequence). The CDR3 DNA sequence: TGTGCCAGCAGCTTTGGGGGTGGCGGCGACGAGCAGTACTTC. It translates to CASSFGGGGDEQYF.

This clone appeared a single time. The rearrangement joins TRBV13 to TRBJ2-7; TRBD1 aligns across 8 bases. The CDR3 loop spans 13 amino acids. Germline-derived CDR1 and CDR2 are PRHDT and FYEKMQ (reference sequence). V was pared by 4 bases and J by 9 bases, with 8 bases of the junction left unmatched. CDR3 sequence: CASSSSGQGGQYF. The CDR3 coding sequence is TGTGCCAGCAGCTCCAGTGGACAGGGCGGGCAGTACTTC.

The CDR3 sequence: CASSPRQVRVPYGYTF. The CDR3 coding sequence is TGCGCCAGCAGCCCGCGCCAAGTCAGGGTCCCTTATGGCTACACCTTC. V and J are TRBV4-1 and TRBJ1-2; possible D gene TRBD1, 5 bases. The germline V and J ends were trimmed by 4 bases and 5 bases, with 20 bases remaining between them. The CDR3 is made up of 16 amino acids. Germline values: CDR1 MGHRA, CDR2 YSYEKL.

This clone was counted a few times. The chain employs TRBV29-1 and TRBJ1-1; no reliable D call. V dropped 6 bases and J dropped 8 bases, with 19 bases sitting between them. The CDR3 is 13 residues long. CDR1 is SQVTM and CDR2 is ANQGSEA in the germline V gene. CDR3 residues: CSVRTASISEAFF. CDR3 DNA: TGCAGCGTCCGTACCGCCTCGATTTCCGAAGCTTTCTTT.

About this clone: This sample also contains other DNA sequences that code for the same CDR3. The chain recombines TRBV5-5 with TRBJ2-1; D call uncertain. The CDR3 consists of 12 residues. The V gene lost 1 base and the J gene lost 7 bases, with 6 bases spanning the gap. Germline-derived CDR1 and CDR2 are SGHKS and YYEKEE (reference sequence). The CDR3 bases are TGTGCCAGCAGCTTGTTGGGAAATGAGCAGTTCTTC. Translating gives CASSLLGNEQFF.

In the case of this clone: At the DNA level, this CDR3 is encoded by other sequences in the same sample as well. CDR3: CASSPGRGSYNEQFF. The DNA for the CDR3 is TGTGCCAGCAGCCCGGGGCGCGGCTCCTACAATGAGCAGTTCTTC. This chain uses TRBV5-6 with TRBJ2-1; D assignment may be TRBD1 or TRBD2 (5 bases each). CDR1 and CDR2 from the germline V gene are SGHDT and YYEEEE. CDR3 length equals 15 residues. Trimming left V 4 bases short and J 0 bases short, with 11 bases between.

The V call is TRBV27, the J call TRBJ1-5, with unresolved D. Germline-derived CDR1 and CDR2 are MNHEY and SMNVEV (reference sequence). Trimming left V 6 bases short and J 4 bases short, with 16 bases between. The CDR3 runs to 15 residues. The CDR3 DNA sequence: TGTGCCAGCAGGGTGACCCCTTGGGAGAATCAGCCCCAGCATTTT. It specifies CASRVTPWENQPQHF.

V is TRBV4-1 and J is TRBJ1-2; TRBD1 matches 7 bases. From germline, CDR1 is MGHRA and CDR2 YSYEKL. V lost 3 bases to trimming and J lost 5 bases; unmatched junction nucleotides: 9. This CDR3 region has 15 residues. The CDR3: CASSQTQGYLYGYTF. The CDR3 nucleotides read TGCGCCAGCAGCCAGACACAGGGGTATCTTTATGGCTACACCTTC.

The V call is TRBV4-1, the J call TRBJ1-1; 8 positions agree with TRBD1. CDR1 and CDR2 from the germline V gene are MGHRA and YSYEKL. Germline trimming cut 4 bases from V and 1 base from J; bases unmatched to any gene: 11. This CDR3 is 17 amino acids long. The CDR3 DNA follows: TGCGCCAGCAGCCCCCTCCCCGGGACAGGCACGAACACTGAAGCTTTCTTT. Protein: CASSPLPGTGTNTEAFF.

The chain employs TRBV5-5 and TRBJ2-7; D ambiguous. The CDR3 runs to 13 residues. The germline gives CDR1 SGHKS, CDR2 YYEKEE (reference sequence). V was cut by 1 base and J by 7 bases, with 12 bases left in between. The CDR3, as DNA: TGTGCCAGCAGCTTGTACAAGAGGATGGAGCAGTACTTC. Translation: CASSLYKRMEQYF.

The chain couples TRBV4-3 to TRBJ1-2, with 8 bases identical to TRBD1. Looked up from germline, CDR1 is LGHNA and CDR2 is YSLEER. This CDR3 contains 15 residues. With V trimmed by 3 bases and J by 8 bases, 11 bases remained unmatched. CDR3 in amino acids: CASSHAQGERLGYTF. For the CDR3, the DNA is TGCGCCAGCAGCCATGCACAGGGGGAAAGGCTAGGCTACACCTTC.

The chain has TRBV19 and TRBJ1-1, with D tentatively TRBD1 (6 bases). The CDR3 sequence is 15 residues long. Germline CDR1 LNHDA, CDR2 SQIVND (reference sequence). Trimming stripped 1 base from V and 4 bases from J, with 13 bases between. This CDR3 reads CASSIVAGVTTEAFF. CDR3 sequence (DNA): TGTGCCAGTAGTATAGTGGCAGGGGTGACCACTGAAGCTTTCTTT.

The chain recombines TRBV19 with TRBJ2-7; D gene ambiguous. CDR1 and CDR2 from the germline V gene are LNHDA and SQIVND (reference sequence). Deletions cut 4 bases from V and 6 bases from J, with 7 bases between. This CDR3 comprises 11 residues. DNA for the CDR3: TGTGCCAGTAGTACCCCGGGCGAGCAGTACTTC. Protein sequence: CASSTPGEQYF. Full variable domain (missing parts from reference TRBV19 and TRBJ2-7): DGGITQSPKYLFRKEGQNVTLSCEQNLNHDAMYWYRQDPGQGLRLIYYSQIVNDFQKGDIAEGYSVSREKKESFPLTVTSAQKNPTAFYLCASSTPGEQYFGPGTRLTVT.

This clone came up once. This chain joins TRBV7-9 and TRBJ1-1; D is unclear. This CDR3 contains 17 residues. The germline V gene encodes CDR1 SEHNR and CDR2 FQNEAQ (reference sequence). Trimming pared 8 bases from V and 0 bases from J, leaving 22 bases between. The CDR3 coding sequence is TGTGCCAGCCTGTCACCCGCGAACAACCCCATGAACACTGAAGCTTTCTTT. Translated, it gives CASLSPANNPMNTEAFF. The full variable domain, its missing parts supplied by reference TRBV7-9 and TRBJ1-1, is DTGVSQNPRHKITKRGQNVTFRCDPISEHNRLYWYRQTLGQGPEFLTYFQNEAQLEKSRLLSDRFSAERPKGSFSTLEIQRTEQGDSAMYLCASLSPANNPMNTEAFFGQGTRLTVV.

V is TRBV7-9 and J is TRBJ2-7; TRBD2 agrees at 10 bases. The V gene end was trimmed by 5 bases and the J gene end by 1 base; junction bases not matched to a gene: 14. The CDR3 runs 18 residues. Germline CDR1 SEHNR, CDR2 FQNEAQ (reference sequence). The CDR3 reads CASSPHHEREGLSYEQYF. The CDR3, as DNA: TGTGCCAGCAGCCCACACCATGAGCGGGAGGGCCTATCCTACGAGCAGTACTTC.

The rearrangement uses TRBV2 and TRBJ1-5; D remains ambiguous. Trimming shortened V by 7 bases and J by 2 bases, and 9 bases separated the two germline ends. This CDR3 has 13 residues. Germline loops: CDR1 SNHLY, CDR2 FYNNEI. CDR3 bases: TGTGCCAGCACCGACAAGGGCAATCAGCCCCAGCATTTT. Amino acids: CASTDKGNQPQHF. Variable domain in full (rest from reference TRBV2 and TRBJ1-5): EPEVTQTPSHQVTQMGQEVILRCVPISNHLYFYWYRQILGQKVEFLVSFYNNEISEKSEIFDDQFSVERPDGSNFTLKIRSTKLEDSAMYFCASTDKGNQPQHFGDGTRLSIL.

V usage is TRBV27 and J usage is TRBJ2-2; 9 bases are shared with TRBD1. Germline CDR1 MNHEY, CDR2 SMNVEV (reference sequence). After removal of 2 bases from V and 6 bases from J, the junction contained 10 bases not matched to a gene. This CDR3 is 17 amino acids long. CDR3 residues: CASSLLTGTGPSGELFF. The CDR3 coding sequence is TGTGCCAGCAGTTTACTTACCGGGACAGGGCCCTCCGGGGAGCTGTTTTTT.

V and J are TRBV25-1 and TRBJ1-1; TRBD1 is a possible D gene (6 bases). The CDR3 extends over 13 amino acids. Germline values: CDR1 MGHDK, CDR2 SYGVNS. V lost 2 bases and J lost 10, with 14 bases in between. The CDR3 is CASSEGWGLGAFF. Written as DNA, the CDR3 is TGTGCCAGCAGTGAAGGGTGGGGGCTTGGAGCTTTCTTT.

This clone was seen once. The chain is built from TRBV6-5 and TRBJ2-1, with TRBD2 as a possible D gene (6 bases). Germline CDR1 and CDR2: MNHEY and SVGAGI. The CDR3 is made up of 15 amino acids. V lost 6 bases to trimming and J lost 4 bases, with 16 bases between them. CDR3 DNA: TGTGCCAGCAGGAAGACTAGTACCCTTTACAATGAGCAGTTCTTC. Encoded protein: CASRKTSTLYNEQFF.

The chain is built from TRBV7-9 and TRBJ2-1; 8 bases are a match to TRBD2. This CDR3 comprises 15 residues. V shed 1 base, J shed 9 bases, and the junction held 8 bases outside the gene matches. Germline CDR1 is SEHNR and CDR2 is FQNEAQ (reference sequence). The CDR3 sequence: CASSLVPGLVSEQFF. DNA for the CDR3: TGTGCCAGCAGCTTAGTGCCGGGACTAGTAAGTGAGCAGTTCTTC.

V gene TRBV10-2 combines with J gene TRBJ2-2; tentatively, D is TRBD1 or TRBD2 (5 bases each). The CDR3 runs to 14 residues. V shed 4 bases and J shed 5 bases, with 11 bases lying between them. CDR1 WSHSY and CDR2 SAAADI come from the germline V gene. The chain's CDR3 is CASSVRDRTGELFF. In nucleotides, the CDR3 is TGCGCCAGCAGTGTCAGGGACCGTACCGGGGAGCTGTTTTTT.

The rearrangement uses TRBV15 and TRBJ2-2; a weak D match, TRBD2 (5 bases). This CDR3 contains 15 residues. The germline V gene encodes CDR1 LNHNV and CDR2 YYDKDF (reference sequence). V was shortened by 3 bases and J by 3 bases, with 11 bases between the two germline ends. This CDR3 is CATSSSGSDTGELFF. CDR3 DNA sequence: TGTGCCACCAGCAGCTCGGGTAGCGACACCGGGGAGCTGTTTTTT. Variable domain in full (rest from reference TRBV15 and TRBJ2-2): DAMVIQNPRYQVTQFGKPVTLSCSQTLNHNVMYWYQQKSSQAPKLLFHYYDKDFNNEADTPDNFQSRRPNTSFCFLDIRSPGLGDTAMYLCATSSSGSDTGELFFGEGSRLTVL.